These 6 T cell receptor beta chains were sequenced from one sample in a study of glioma-infiltrating T cells after dendritic cell vaccination (TCRdb year 2016). Libraries were built with the immunoSEQ multiplex PCR assay. Sourced from immuneACCESS, this table was stored by TCRdb with only in-frame sequences that have V and J called. A share of the clones is absent; for the studies checked, an unresolved V gene accounts for under half, and the remainder has no known explanation. The sample data list about 100,000 clones, and around 80% of these were observed just once. The ten most abundant clones make up 5.5% to 7% of the sample. Sequenced here: blood, sampled before dendritic cell vaccination. The receptors were gathered from a human donor with glioblastoma.

J is TRBJ2-5 and V is TRBV7-2; 11 positions match TRBD2. This CDR3 contains 15 residues. Trimming took 5 bases from V and 1 from J; bases not matched to a gene: 3. CDR1 and CDR2 from the germline V gene are SGHTA and FQGNSA. DNA of the CDR3: TGTGCCAGCAGCCGACTAGCGGGGATCCAAGAGACCCAGTACTTC. It yields the protein CASSRLAGIQETQYF.

The rearrangement links TRBV5-1 to TRBJ2-1; 9 bases are shared with TRBD2. CDR1 is SGHRS and CDR2 is YFSETQ in the germline V gene. The CDR3 runs 16 residues. V shed 0 bases and J 7 bases; nucleotides not matched to a gene: 8. The CDR3 coding sequence is TGCGCCAGCAGCTTGGAGAGCGGGGGGAATATAAATGAGCAGTTCTTC. The encoded protein is CASSLESGGNINEQFF.

The sample holds one count of this clone. The gene calls are TRBV19 and TRBJ1-5, with 8 positions matching TRBD1. The CDR3 covers 18 residues. The V gene end was trimmed by 1 base and the J gene end by 3 bases; junction bases not matched to a gene: 11. The germline CDR1 and CDR2 sequences are LNHDA and SQIVND (reference sequence). The CDR3 reads CASSIVRIQGAFNQPQHF. Here the CDR3 DNA reads TGTGCCAGTAGTATAGTTCGGATCCAGGGGGCTTTCAATCAGCCCCAGCATTTT.

J is TRBJ1-1 and V is TRBV28, with D uncertain. V dropped 6 bases and J dropped 3 bases, with 8 bases sitting between them. CDR1 is MDHEN, CDR2 SYDVKM, per germline. The CDR3 sequence is 12 residues long. CDR3 in DNA: TGTGCCAGCAGAGTACGAGACACTGAAGCTTTCTTT. It translates to CASRVRDTEAFF.

This chain links TRBV19 with TRBJ2-7; the match to TRBD2 covers 7 bases. Germline CDR1 is LNHDA and CDR2 is SQIVND (reference sequence). The trim removed 0 bases at V and 3 bases at J, leaving 8 bases unmatched. The CDR3 totals 16 residues. CDR3 DNA: TGTGCCAGTAGTATAGACGTAGCGGGTAATTTCTACGAGCAGTACTTC. Translated: CASSIDVAGNFYEQYF.

The chain uses TRBV19 and TRBJ2-2; D possibly corresponds to TRBD1 (6 bases). The CDR3 is made up of 17 amino acids. Germline CDR1 and CDR2: LNHDA and SQIVND (reference sequence). With 4 bases removed from V and 1 base from J, the gap between germline ends came to 16 bases. CDR3 DNA: TGTGCCAGTAGTAGGGCCCCCCCAGGGGAGAACACCGGGGAGCTGTTTTTT. Translating it yields CASSRAPPGENTGELFF.